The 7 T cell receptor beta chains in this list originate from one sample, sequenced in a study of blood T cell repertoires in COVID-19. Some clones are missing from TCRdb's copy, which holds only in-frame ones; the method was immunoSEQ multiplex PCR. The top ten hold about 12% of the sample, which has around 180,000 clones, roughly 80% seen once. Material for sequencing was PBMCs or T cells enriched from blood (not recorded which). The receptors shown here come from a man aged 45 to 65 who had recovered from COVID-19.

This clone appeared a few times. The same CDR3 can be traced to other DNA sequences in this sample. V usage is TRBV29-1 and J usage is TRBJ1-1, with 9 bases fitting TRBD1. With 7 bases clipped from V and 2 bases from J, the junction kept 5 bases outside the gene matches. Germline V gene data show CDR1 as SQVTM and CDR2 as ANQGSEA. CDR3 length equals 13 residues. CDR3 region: CSGRGQGNTEAFF. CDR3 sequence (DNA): TGCAGCGGCCGGGGACAGGGTAACACTGAAGCTTTCTTT.

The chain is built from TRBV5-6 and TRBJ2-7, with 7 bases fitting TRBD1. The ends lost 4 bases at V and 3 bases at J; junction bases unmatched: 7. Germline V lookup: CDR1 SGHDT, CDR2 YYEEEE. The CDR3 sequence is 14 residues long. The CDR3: CASSEGQDSYEQYF. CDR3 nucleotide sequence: TGTGCCAGCAGCGAAGGACAGGATAGCTACGAGCAGTACTTC.

CDR3 region: CASSLGEWGNSPLHF. DNA of the CDR3: TGTGCCAGCAGCCTCGGGGAGTGGGGAAATTCACCCCTCCACTTT. This chain links TRBV7-9 with TRBJ1-6; D unresolved. This CDR3 is 15 amino acids long. In germline, CDR1 is SEHNR, CDR2 FQNEAQ (reference sequence). V shed 5 bases and J shed 7 bases, with 15 bases lying between them.

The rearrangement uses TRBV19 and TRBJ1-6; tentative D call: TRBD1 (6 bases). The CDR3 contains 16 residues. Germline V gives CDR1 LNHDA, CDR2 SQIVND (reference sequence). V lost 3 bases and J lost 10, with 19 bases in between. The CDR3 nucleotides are TGTGCCAGTAGTATCCCAAGATCAGGGGTAAAGTCACCCCTCCACTTT. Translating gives CASSIPRSGVKSPLHF.

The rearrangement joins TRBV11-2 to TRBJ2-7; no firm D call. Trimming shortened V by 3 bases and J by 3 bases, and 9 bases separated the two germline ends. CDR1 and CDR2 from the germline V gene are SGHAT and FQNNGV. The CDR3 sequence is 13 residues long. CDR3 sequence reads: CASSFFRNYEQYF. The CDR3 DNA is TGTGCCAGCAGCTTCTTCAGGAACTACGAGCAGTACTTC.

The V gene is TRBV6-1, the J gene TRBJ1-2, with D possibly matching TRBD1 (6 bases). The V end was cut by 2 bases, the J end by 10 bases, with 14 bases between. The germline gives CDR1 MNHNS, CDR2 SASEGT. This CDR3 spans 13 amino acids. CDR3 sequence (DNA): TGTGCCAGCAGTGAACTCAGGGGAACCGACTACACCTTC. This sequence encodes CASSELRGTDYTF.

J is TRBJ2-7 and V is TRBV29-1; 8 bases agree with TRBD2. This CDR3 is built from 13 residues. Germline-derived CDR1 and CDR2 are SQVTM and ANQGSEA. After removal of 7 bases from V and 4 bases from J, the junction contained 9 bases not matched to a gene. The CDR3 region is CSARGGEFYEQYF. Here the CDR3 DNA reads TGCAGCGCCCGGGGGGGCGAATTTTACGAGCAGTACTTC.